The 30 T cell receptor beta chains below all came from one sample that was sequenced in a study of blood T cell repertoires in COVID-19. The method was immunoSEQ multiplex PCR; TCRdb's version includes in-frame clones alone and lacks a portion of them. Of 25,000 to 30,000 clones listed, roughly three quarters are singletons. Sequenced: peripheral blood. These receptors came from a man between 65 and 85 years old with acute or convalescent COVID-19.

The chain carries TRBV18 and TRBJ1-1; no firm D call. The CDR3 contains 15 residues. Trimming shortened V by 0 bases and J by 5 bases, and 13 bases separated the two germline ends. In germline, CDR1 is KGHSH, CDR2 LQKENI. This CDR3 is CASSPPSRGGTEAFF. CDR3 in DNA: TGTGCCAGCTCACCACCATCCCGCGGCGGGACTGAAGCTTTCTTT. The full variable domain, in which reference TRBV18 and TRBJ1-1 provide the parts outside the CDR3, is NAGVMQNPRHLVRRRGQEARLRCSPMKGHSHVYWYRQLPEEGLKFMVYLQKENIIDESGMPKERFSAEFPKEGPSILRIQQVVRGDSAAYFCASSPPSRGGTEAFFGQGTRLTVV.

The CDR3 DNA reads as TGTGCCAGCAGGGGGAGCAATCAGCCCCAGCATTTT. It translates to CASRGSNQPQHF. V and J are TRBV19 and TRBJ1-5; 7 nucleotides match TRBD1. The CDR3 has 12 amino acids. Trimming took 9 bases from V and 1 from J; bases not matched to a gene: 0. Looked up from germline, CDR1 is LNHDA and CDR2 is SQIVND (reference sequence). Together with reference TRBV19 and TRBJ1-5, the CDR3 gives the full variable domain: DGGITQSPKYLFRKEGQNVTLSCEQNLNHDAMYWYRQDPGQGLRLIYYSQIVNDFQKGDIAEGYSVSREKKESFPLTVTSAQKNPTAFYLCASRGSNQPQHFGDGTRLSIL.

The chain uses TRBV27 and TRBJ2-3, with 8 nucleotides matching TRBD2. From germline, CDR1 is MNHEY and CDR2 SMNVEV (reference sequence). This CDR3 comprises 14 residues. J gave up 3 bases and V 8 bases, and 7 bases lay outside the gene matches. DNA for the CDR3: TGTGCCAGCTGCTGGACTAGCCCAACAGATACGCAGTATTTT. It is translated as CASCWTSPTDTQYF.

The J gene is TRBJ1-4, the V gene TRBV3-1 (or the pseudogene TRBV3-2); D possibly corresponds to TRBD1 (6 bases). V was trimmed by 1 base and J by 4 bases, leaving 7 bases between them. The CDR3 loop spans 14 amino acids. Germline V gene data show CDR1 as LGHDT and CDR2 as YNNKEL (reference sequence). CDR3 bases: TGTGCCAGCAGCCAAGCAGGGGTTAATGAAAAACTGTTTTTT. Translating it yields CASSQAGVNEKLFF.

The chain employs TRBV2 and TRBJ1-5; 8 bases agree with TRBD1. CDR1 is SNHLY and CDR2 is FYNNEI in the germline V gene. The CDR3 length is 16 residues. Trimming cost V 4 bases and J 0 bases; bases outside gene matches: 5. The CDR3 loop is CASSARTGYSNQPQHF. The CDR3 nucleotides are TGTGCCAGCAGTGCGAGGACAGGGTATAGCAATCAGCCCCAGCATTTT.

V gene TRBV4-3 combines with J gene TRBJ1-3, with no clear D. Trimming shortened V by 1 base and J by 8 bases, and 15 bases separated the two germline ends. There are 15 residues in the CDR3. Germline CDR1 is LGHNA and CDR2 is YSLEER. CDR3 nucleotides: TGCGCCAGCAGCCAAGGTGGGAGTGGAAAGGACACCATATATTTT. Encoded protein: CASSQGGSGKDTIYF.

This chain uses TRBV4-3 with TRBJ2-3; no clear D gene. CDR3 length: 13 residues. Germline loops: CDR1 LGHNA, CDR2 YSLEER. Trimming took off 0 bases at V and 8 bases at J, with 9 bases between the two ends. The chain's CDR3 is CASSQDTRSTQYF. For the CDR3, the DNA is TGCGCCAGCAGCCAAGATACACGTTCTACGCAGTATTTT.

In this sample, this clone turned up once. The chain has TRBV25-1 and TRBJ1-1, with no clear D. Trimming left V 2 bases short and J 1 base short, with 20 bases between. The V gene's germline CDR1 is MGHDK and CDR2 SYGVNS. CDR3 size: 18 residues. This CDR3 reads CASSETNTLRRKNTEAFF. As DNA, the CDR3 is TGTGCCAGCAGTGAAACCAACACTTTGCGCAGGAAGAACACTGAAGCTTTCTTT. The full variable domain, with the rest looked up from reference TRBV25-1 and TRBJ1-1, is EADIYQTPRYLVIGTGKKITLECSQTMGHDKMYWYQQDPGMELHLIHYSYGVNSTEKGDLSSESTVSRIRTEHFPLTLESARPSHTSQYLCASSETNTLRRKNTEAFFGQGTRLTVV.

The genes are TRBV7-9 and TRBJ2-7, with D unresolved. This CDR3 has 12 residues. Germline lookup yields CDR1 SEHNR and CDR2 FQNEAQ (reference sequence). Trimming cost V 2 bases and J 3 bases, with 5 bases left between them. The CDR3 reads CASSLTGYEQYF. The CDR3 DNA follows: TGTGCCAGCAGCTTAACGGGCTACGAGCAGTACTTC.

J is TRBJ1-3 and V is TRBV5-1, with 10 bases lining up with TRBD1. V lost 4 bases to trimming and J lost 4 bases; unmatched junction nucleotides: 5. The germline CDR1 and CDR2 sequences are SGHRS and YFSETQ. The length of the CDR3 is 15 residues. DNA for the CDR3: TGCGCCAGCAGCCTCGGACAGGGGGTGGGAAACACCATATATTTT. Residues: CASSLGQGVGNTIYF.

This sequence joins TRBV28 and TRBJ1-5; tentatively, D is TRBD1 (6 bases). Germline loops: CDR1 MDHEN, CDR2 SYDVKM. CDR3 length: 13 amino acids. V was trimmed by 8 bases and J by 4 bases, leaving 12 bases between them. CDR3 protein: CASRGGSNQPQHF. In DNA form, the CDR3 reads TGTGCCAGCCGAGGGGGATCGAATCAGCCCCAGCATTTT.

The chain has TRBV7-2 and TRBJ2-3; 8 nucleotides match TRBD2. Unmatched junction bases numbered 9, after V lost 6 bases and J lost 4 bases. The V gene's germline CDR1 is SGHTA and CDR2 FQGNSA. The CDR3 sequence is 15 residues long. The CDR3 DNA reads as TGTGCCAGCAGTTTTAGCGGGATTAGTGCAGATACGCAGTATTTT. Protein sequence: CASSFSGISADTQYF.

This sequence joins TRBV24-1 and TRBJ2-5; a possible D gene is TRBD1 (6 bases). The CDR3 contains 13 residues. V lost 6 bases and J lost 2, with 9 bases in between. CDR1 and CDR2 from the germline V gene are KGHDR and SFDVKD. The CDR3 nucleotides read TGTGCCACCAGTCTCGGACAGCAAGAGACCCAGTACTTC. Translated, it gives CATSLGQQETQYF.

The chain combines TRBV3-1 (or the pseudogene TRBV3-2) with TRBJ2-3; no clear D. In germline, CDR1 is LGHDT, CDR2 YNNKEL (reference sequence). V was trimmed by 1 base and J by 6 bases, leaving 5 bases between them. CDR3 length: 12 amino acids. The CDR3 spells CASSQGPDTQYF. For the CDR3, the DNA is TGTGCCAGCAGCCAAGGTCCGGATACGCAGTATTTT.

The chain has TRBV29-1 and TRBJ2-6; no clear D. The CDR3 consists of 15 residues. Looked up from germline, CDR1 is SQVTM and CDR2 is ANQGSEA. Trimming pared 4 bases from V and 0 bases from J, leaving 10 bases between. CDR3 in DNA: TGCAGCGTTGCGTTGTTTATCTCTGGGGCCAACGTCCTGACTTTC. It encodes CSVALFISGANVLTF.

V gene TRBV6-5 combines with J gene TRBJ1-2; D unresolved. Germline V CDR1 and CDR2: MNHEY, SVGAGI. The V end was cut by 0 bases, the J end by 7 bases, with 9 bases between. The CDR3 spans 13 residues. The CDR3 here is CASSYSGEFGYTF. CDR3 in DNA: TGTGCCAGCAGTTACTCGGGAGAGTTTGGCTACACCTTC.

In this sample, this clone turned up once. This chain links TRBV7-2 with TRBJ2-5; perhaps TRBD1 as D (6 bases). CDR3 length equals 15 residues. Germline values: CDR1 SGHTA, CDR2 FQGNSA. The V end was cut by 5 bases, the J end by 5 bases, with 18 bases between. As DNA, the CDR3 is TGTGCCAGCAGCGGACCCCCAGGGGTTGGGGAGACCCAGTACTTC. This translates into CASSGPPGVGETQYF.

V gene TRBV7-8 combines with J gene TRBJ1-1; 7 nucleotides match TRBD1. With V trimmed by 5 bases and J by 13 bases, 16 bases remained unmatched. The CDR3 totals 14 residues. The germline gives CDR1 SGHVS, CDR2 FQNEAQ. The CDR3 reads CASSPRLEPYRGFF. The CDR3 coding sequence is TGTGCCAGCAGCCCGCGGTTAGAGCCGTACAGGGGTTTCTTT. Supplemented by reference TRBV7-8 and TRBJ1-1, the full variable domain reads GAGVSQSPRYKVAKRGQDVALRCDPISGHVSLFWYQQALGQGPEFLTYFQNEAQLDKSGLPSDRFFAERPEGSVSTLKIQRTQQEDSAVYLCASSPRLEPYRGFFGQGTRLTVV.

The chain recombines TRBV9 with TRBJ1-4, with 10 bases aligning to TRBD1. Germline CDR1 reads SGDLS; CDR2 reads YYNGEE. V dropped 2 bases and J dropped 8; count of bases not matched to a gene: 15. The length of the CDR3 is 18 residues. CDR3 sequence: CASSVGQGDGGGGEKLFF. The CDR3 DNA sequence: TGTGCCAGCAGCGTCGGACAGGGGGATGGCGGTGGTGGCGAAAAACTGTTTTTT.

The V gene is TRBV6-5, the J gene TRBJ1-4, with D possibly TRBD1 on 5 matching bases. V lost 6 bases to trimming and J lost 5 bases, with 13 bases between them. The CDR3 has 14 residues. Germline lookup yields CDR1 MNHEY and CDR2 SVGAGI. The CDR3 DNA reads TGTGCCAGCAGGCCATTACAGGCGAATGAAAAACTGTTTTTT. Encoded protein: CASRPLQANEKLFF.

The count of this clone is one. The chain has TRBV7-2 and TRBJ2-1; possible D gene TRBD1, 5 bases. Germline CDR1 reads SGHTA; CDR2 reads FQGNSA. Between the trimmed V and J ends, which lost 2 bases and 8 bases, there was a span of 13 bases. The CDR3 totals 14 residues. The CDR3 loop is CASSLIGRAYEQFF. Here the CDR3 DNA reads TGTGCCAGCAGCTTAATCGGCAGGGCTTATGAGCAGTTCTTC.

The gene calls are TRBV3-1 (or the pseudogene TRBV3-2) and TRBJ1-2, with a tentative D call TRBD1 (6 bases). Germline V gene data show CDR1 as LGHDT and CDR2 as YNNKEL (reference sequence). V shed 2 bases and J shed 7 bases, with 11 bases lying between them. The CDR3 totals 13 residues. The CDR3 DNA follows: TGTGCCAGCAGCCAACCACAGGGTCCTGGCTACACCTTC. Translating gives CASSQPQGPGYTF.

V usage is TRBV15 and J usage is TRBJ2-3, with 8 bases matching TRBD2. V trimming: 1 base; J trimming: 1 base; junction bases outside the gene matches: 7. This CDR3 is 17 amino acids long. Germline CDR1 is LNHNV and CDR2 is YYDKDF (reference sequence). The CDR3 sequence: CATSRVVGGGRTDTQYF. CDR3 nucleotides: TGTGCCACCAGCAGAGTCGTCGGCGGGGGGCGCACAGATACGCAGTATTTT.

The chain recombines TRBV6-6 with TRBJ2-7, with D uncertain. V was shortened by 6 bases and J by 5 bases, with 14 bases between the two germline ends. Per the germline V gene, CDR1 is MNHNY and CDR2 is SVGAGI (reference sequence). The CDR3 spans 13 residues. This chain's CDR3 is CASRDSGANEQYF. CDR3 sequence (DNA): TGTGCCAGCAGAGACTCGGGTGCTAACGAGCAGTACTTC.

There are a few counts of this clone. This chain connects TRBV29-1 to TRBJ1-1, with a possible D match to TRBD1 (5 bases). CDR3 length equals 13 residues. Trimming shortened V by 4 bases and J by 7 bases, and 16 bases separated the two germline ends. Looked up from germline, CDR1 is SQVTM and CDR2 is ANQGSEA. CDR3 sequence reads: CSVGRGRGSEAFF. CDR3 coding DNA: TGCAGCGTTGGGAGGGGCCGGGGAAGTGAAGCTTTCTTT.

The genes are TRBV4-3 and TRBJ2-6; 11 positions agree with TRBD1. The V gene's germline CDR1 is LGHNA and CDR2 YSLEER. The V segment lost 4 bases and the J segment 2 bases; nucleotides outside the gene matches: 16. The CDR3 length is 21 residues. The CDR3 loop reads CASSLGLWTGGAYPGANVLTF. The CDR3 DNA is TGCGCCAGCAGCCTAGGGCTCTGGACAGGGGGCGCGTATCCTGGGGCCAACGTCCTGACTTTC.

This sequence joins TRBV5-5 and TRBJ2-5; the D gene is possibly TRBD1 (5 bases). The CDR3 length is 14 residues. Germline V gene sequence: CDR1 SGHKS, CDR2 YYEKEE (reference sequence). Trimming pared 2 bases from V and 4 bases from J, leaving 12 bases between. CDR3 region: CASSFSAGRETQYF. CDR3 DNA: TGTGCCAGCAGCTTCTCGGCAGGGCGAGAGACCCAGTACTTC.

This chain connects TRBV7-2 to TRBJ2-7; 8 bases are shared with TRBD2. The CDR3 is made up of 16 amino acids. V shed 5 bases, J shed 2 bases, and the junction held 11 bases outside the gene matches. Germline V gives CDR1 SGHTA, CDR2 FQGNSA. CDR3 DNA sequence: TGTGCCAGCAGCCCCCGCCGTGGTAGCGGGACCTACGAGCAGTACTTC. Translating it yields CASSPRRGSGTYEQYF.

With regard to this clone: Other DNA sequences within the sample encode an identical CDR3. V usage is TRBV5-1 and J usage is TRBJ1-1, with D tentatively TRBD1 (5 bases). The ends were cut back, 1 base at V and 1 base at J, with 8 bases in the middle. The germline gives CDR1 SGHRS, CDR2 YFSETQ. CDR3 size: 14 residues. Here the CDR3 reads CASSLLGGNTEAFF. The CDR3 DNA follows: TGCGCCAGCAGCTTGTTGGGGGGGAACACTGAAGCTTTCTTT.

The chain recombines TRBV6-1 with TRBJ2-4; TRBD2 matches 10 bases. The V and J ends lost 2 bases and 6 bases, in that order; junction bases with no gene match: 10. The CDR3 runs to 17 residues. Germline V gene data show CDR1 as MNHNS and CDR2 as SASEGT. DNA for the CDR3: TGTGCCAGCAGTGAACTTTTTAGCGGGGGGCCCGTAAACATTCAGTACTTC. It is translated as CASSELFSGGPVNIQYF.